The 20 T cell receptor beta chains below come from one sample, sequenced in a study of blood T cell repertoires in COVID-19. The protocol was immunoSEQ multiplex PCR, while the TCRdb copy is restricted to in-frame clones and leaves out a portion. The sample holds around 40,000 clones; about 92% are singletons and the top ten take about 12%. Sequencing was done on a sample of peripheral blood. Receptor source: a human donor in a cohort sampled during active COVID-19.

V usage is TRBV6-6 and J usage is TRBJ1-2; TRBD1 matches 12 bases. This CDR3 region has 16 residues. CDR1 is MNHNY, CDR2 SVGAGI, per germline (reference sequence). Trimming cost V 5 bases and J 0 bases; bases outside gene matches: 4. CDR3 sequence: CASSPGTGGSNYGYTF. CDR3 nucleotide sequence: TGTGCCAGCAGTCCTGGGACAGGGGGCTCTAACTATGGCTACACCTTC.

The chain links TRBV4-3 to TRBJ1-5; D gene unclear. Germline values: CDR1 LGHNA, CDR2 YSLEER. The CDR3 has 13 residues. V dropped 1 base and J dropped 4 bases, with 5 bases sitting between them. The CDR3 nucleotides read TGCGCCAGCAGCCAAGGTTCAAATCAGCCCCAGCATTTT. Its translation: CASSQGSNQPQHF.

V gene TRBV3-1 (or the pseudogene TRBV3-2) combines with J gene TRBJ2-1; D is ambiguous. V was cut by 0 bases and J by 7 bases, with 13 bases left in between. Looked up from germline, CDR1 is LGHDT and CDR2 is YNNKEL (reference sequence). This CDR3 is built from 15 residues. The CDR3 reads CASSQDMVVMNEQFF. CDR3 nucleotide sequence: TGTGCCAGCAGCCAAGATATGGTAGTAATGAATGAGCAGTTCTTC.

The sample holds a few counts of this clone. The CDR3 protein is CASSEAGTGTGELFF. The CDR3 nucleotides read TGTGCCAGCAGTGAAGCCGGGACAGGGACCGGGGAGCTGTTTTTT. This chain uses TRBV2 with TRBJ2-2, with 9 bases lining up with TRBD1. The CDR3 has 15 residues. Germline CDR1 reads SNHLY; CDR2 reads FYNNEI. V shed 0 bases, J shed 5 bases, and the junction held 1 base outside the gene matches.

The chain employs TRBV27 and TRBJ2-3, with a weak D call TRBD2 (5 bases). Deletions cut 10 bases from V and 5 bases from J, with 10 bases between. The germline CDR1 and CDR2 sequences are MNHEY and SMNVEV (reference sequence). The CDR3 is 11 amino acids. The CDR3, as DNA: TGTGCCACCCTTGAGGGAGATACGCAGTATTTT. It translates to CATLEGDTQYF.

The rearrangement uses TRBV7-3 and TRBJ1-1; D might be TRBD1 (6 bases). The CDR3 contains 15 residues. Germline CDR1 and CDR2: SGHTA and FQGTGA. Trimming took 2 bases from V and 4 from J, leaving 14 bases between them. CDR3 in DNA: TGTGCCAGCAGCTTATATCGGGGGGCGATCACTGAAGCTTTCTTT. Amino acid sequence: CASSLYRGAITEAFF. The variable domain in full, with the rest retrieved from reference TRBV7-3 and TRBJ1-1, is GAGVSQTPSNKVTEKGKYVELRCDPISGHTALYWYRQSLGQGPEFLIYFQGTGAADDSGLPNDRFFAVRPEGSVSTLKIQRTERGDSAVYLCASSLYRGAITEAFFGQGTRLTVV.

The V and J genes are TRBV5-1 and TRBJ2-1; D is unclear. Looked up from germline, CDR1 is SGHRS and CDR2 is YFSETQ. The CDR3 contains 11 residues. Deletions cut 0 bases from V and 7 bases from J, with 2 bases between. CDR3 residues: CASSLANEQFF. CDR3 coding DNA: TGCGCCAGCAGCTTGGCTAATGAGCAGTTCTTC.

V usage is TRBV30 and J usage is TRBJ2-1; 15 positions agree with TRBD2. The CDR3 has 15 amino acids. V dropped 0 bases and J dropped 7; count of bases not matched to a gene: 1. Germline V gene lookup returns CDR1 GTSNPN and CDR2 SVGIG (reference sequence). CDR3 coding DNA: TGTGCCTGGAGTGTGGGGACTAGCGGGAGGAATGAGCAGTTCTTC. Translation: CAWSVGTSGRNEQFF.

To note about this clone: The same CDR3 is also encoded by other DNA sequences in this sample. This rearrangement joins TRBV5-4 to TRBJ2-2; 8 nucleotides match TRBD1. V shed 2 bases and J 6 bases; nucleotides not matched to a gene: 0. Germline lookup yields CDR1 SGHNT and CDR2 YYREEE (reference sequence). The CDR3 covers 13 residues. CDR3 region: CASSLQGAGELFF. CDR3 DNA: TGTGCCAGCAGCTTACAGGGGGCCGGGGAGCTGTTTTTT.

The rearrangement links TRBV5-4 to TRBJ2-3; 7 positions match TRBD2. V dropped 0 bases and J dropped 4; count of bases not matched to a gene: 5. CDR3 length: 15 residues. CDR1 and CDR2 (germline): SGHNT, YYREEE (reference sequence). CDR3: CASSLDGRTPDTQYF. The CDR3 region has the DNA TGTGCCAGCAGCTTGGACGGGAGGACCCCAGATACGCAGTATTTT.

The chain is built from TRBV3-1 (or the pseudogene TRBV3-2) and TRBJ2-1, with D perhaps matching TRBD2 (6 bases). Trimming cost V 4 bases and J 3 bases, with 16 bases left between them. This CDR3 is 16 amino acids long. CDR1 and CDR2 from the germline V gene are LGHDT and YNNKEL (reference sequence). This chain's CDR3 is CASSPQGAGHYNEQFF. The DNA of the CDR3 is TGTGCCAGCAGCCCTCAAGGAGCGGGTCACTACAATGAGCAGTTCTTC.

The chain carries TRBV4-2 and TRBJ2-3; TRBD2 might be the D (5 bases). V gave up 8 bases and J gave up 5 bases, with 20 bases separating them. The germline V gene encodes CDR1 LGHNA and CDR2 YNFKEQ. The CDR3 has 15 residues. CDR3 region: CASEGGPHPRDTQYF. In DNA, the CDR3 is TGTGCCAGCGAGGGCGGGCCCCACCCGAGAGATACGCAGTATTTT.

This clone was picked up one time. V gene TRBV4-3 combines with J gene TRBJ2-1; 9 nucleotides line up with TRBD2. Germline CDR1 LGHNA, CDR2 YSLEER. V lost 5 bases and J lost 7; bases outside the gene matches: 12. The CDR3 loop spans 16 amino acids. The CDR3 loop reads CASSSRASGMNNEQFF. The CDR3 region has the DNA TGCGCCAGCAGCTCACGAGCTAGCGGGATGAATAATGAGCAGTTCTTC.

The V and J genes are TRBV15 and TRBJ2-1, with D possibly being TRBD2 (7 bases). Germline V CDR1 and CDR2: LNHNV, YYDKDF (reference sequence). V was clipped by 6 bases and J by 7 bases, with 19 bases between them. The CDR3 is 15 amino acids. CDR3 bases: TGTGCCACCAGGCATGGGGGCGGGAGAGGGAATGAGCAGTTCTTC. Protein product: CATRHGGGRGNEQFF.

Only a few counts were recorded for this clone. The V gene is TRBV9, the J gene TRBJ2-1; D call uncertain. Germline CDR1 SGDLS, CDR2 YYNGEE. V lost 2 bases to trimming and J lost 0 bases, with 9 bases between them. CDR3 length equals 15 residues. The CDR3 region is CASSVAASSYNEQFF. The CDR3 nucleotides are TGTGCCAGCAGCGTGGCAGCGAGCTCCTACAATGAGCAGTTCTTC.

J is TRBJ2-4 and V is TRBV4-1; 7 positions agree with TRBD1. Germline V gives CDR1 MGHRA, CDR2 YSYEKL. With V trimmed by 6 bases and J by 0 bases, 5 bases remained unmatched. The CDR3 is 15 amino acids. CDR3 region: CASRPTGPAKNIQYF. CDR3 in DNA: TGCGCCAGCAGACCGACAGGGCCAGCCAAAAACATTCAGTACTTC.

The V call is TRBV7-2, the J call TRBJ1-6; no clear D gene. Germline V CDR1 and CDR2: SGHTA, FQGNSA. Between the trimmed V and J ends, which lost 8 bases and 6 bases, there was a span of 17 bases. There are 15 residues in the CDR3. In nucleotides, the CDR3 is TGTGCCAGCTGCCTATTTGGAGGAGTTAATTCACCCCTCCACTTT. It yields the protein CASCLFGGVNSPLHF.

The V and J genes are TRBV5-1 and TRBJ2-2; possible D gene TRBD1, 7 bases. Trimming left V 4 bases short and J 4 bases short, with 11 bases between. Germline V gene lookup returns CDR1 SGHRS and CDR2 YFSETQ. This CDR3 comprises 14 residues. The CDR3 nucleotides are TGCGCCAGCAGCCCAGGGGGGACCACCGGGGAGCTGTTTTTT. Its translation is CASSPGGTTGELFF.

This chain joins TRBV5-6 and TRBJ2-1; 11 nucleotides align to TRBD2. The CDR3 runs to 16 residues. V dropped 3 bases and J dropped 3; count of bases not matched to a gene: 5. Germline lookup yields CDR1 SGHDT and CDR2 YYEEEE. The CDR3 sequence is CASSSLAGVLYNEQFF. The CDR3 nucleotides are TGTGCCAGCAGCTCACTAGCGGGAGTTCTCTACAATGAGCAGTTCTTC. The full variable domain, in which reference TRBV5-6 and TRBJ2-1 provide the parts outside the CDR3, is DAGVTQSPTHLIKTRGQQVTLRCSPKSGHDTVSWYQQALGQGPQFIFQYYEEEERQRGNFPDRFSGHQFPNYSSELNVNALLLGDSALYLCASSSLAGVLYNEQFFGPGTRLTVL.

This rearrangement joins TRBV29-1 to TRBJ1-1; 7 nucleotides agree with TRBD1. Germline CDR1 is SQVTM and CDR2 is ANQGSEA. CDR3 length: 10 amino acids. With V trimmed by 6 bases and J by 7 bases, 2 bases remained unmatched. CDR3 sequence: CSVRDSEAFF. CDR3 sequence (DNA): TGCAGCGTCCGGGACAGTGAAGCTTTCTTT.